Included here is one TCR beta chain sequence, with context. The sample holds many counts of this clone. Its antigen remains unidentified. No base quality information exists; no much larger clone differs at one position. Before undergoing thyroid surgery, none of the patients had been given any kind of treatment. Using T-cell receptor beta sequencing, the study looked back at clinical samples from patients collected from the early 2010s to the late 2010s. The CDR1 and CDR2 encoded by the germline V gene are KGHSH and LQKENI. The CDR3 measures 14 amino acids from cysteine to phenylalanine. Only CDR3 DNA is held: 42 bases, read in frame from base 1. The junction carries 7 bases between V and J, which are trimmed by 3 bases and 1 base respectively. These data come from a study of metastatic and nonmetastatic thyroid tumors (dated by TCRdb to 2020 to 2021). Broadly, across the study: For patients with malignant and with benign thyroid disease, the researchers compared repertoires between peripheral blood samples and tumor or nodule tissue samples. Study-level results and caveats: In both blood and tumor samples, malignant tumors were reported to have significantly higher TCR beta diversity than benign nodules.

Libraries were made using PCR. The data were produced on an Illumina HiSeq 4000. High-throughput sequencing was used to profile the TCR beta-chain CDR3 region of every patient. Per the authors' processing: CDR3 differences across clinicopathological groups were used to build a classifier for discriminating distant-metastatic papillary thyroid cancer patients. Repertoire diversity was assessed with the Shannon index, and tumor-blood repertoire similarity with the Morisita-Horn index. Clones were called with MiXCR by TCRdb after fastp trimmed the public reads at Q25, and only in-frame beta chains were retained. The V and J calls follow TCRdb's processing rather than the paper's. Present in this sample are about 4,500 clones, roughly a sixth of which were seen just once. Of the sample, 16% falls within the top ten clones.

The receptor chain draws on TRBV18 and TRBJ1-3; perhaps TRBD1 is the D gene, with 5 bases matching. The sample taken for sequencing was adjacent normal tissue. This clonotype was sampled from a female donor with papillary thyroid cancer or a benign thyroid nodule (not recorded which). Some clones in this sample may be carry-over from other donors' samples. DNA sequence: TGTGCCAGCTCACCGGACATATCTGGAAACACCATATATTTT. The translation is CASSPDISGNTIYF. The entire variable domain, with the stretches around the CDR3 drawn from the reference TRBV18 and TRBJ1-3 proteins, is NAGVMQNPRHLVRRRGQEARLRCSPMKGHSHVYWYRQLPEEGLKFMVYLQKENIIDESGMPKERFSAEFPKEGPSILRIQQVVRGDSAAYFCASSPDISGNTIYFGEGSWLTVV.